These 30 T cell receptor beta chains were all obtained from the same sample, sequenced in a study of T-cell memory formation after mild COVID-19. Each CDR3 protein gets one entry after TCRdb re-called the 5' RACE reads with MiXCR. The table lists approximately 340,000 distinct CDR3 sequences, approximately 12% of them singletons, with around a fifth in the top ten. The specimen was PBMCs or a T cell subset sorted from them (not recorded which). The source is a man younger than 35 who had mild COVID-19 (a few samples of this study predate the infection). Cell type and time point are not known.

This chain uses TRBV7-9 with TRBJ1-2; D is unclear. V was clipped by 2 bases and J by 5 bases, with 12 bases between them. Germline V CDR1 and CDR2: SEHNR, FQNEAQ (reference sequence). The CDR3 contains 14 residues. CDR3 region: CASSLNGVYYGYTF. As DNA, the CDR3 is TGTGCCAGCAGCTTAAACGGGGTGTATTATGGCTACACCTTC.

This clonotype has a handful of counts. The chain employs TRBV10-3 and TRBJ2-3; 8 nucleotides line up with TRBD2. The ends lost 3 bases at V and 2 bases at J; junction bases unmatched: 4. Per germline, CDR1 ENHRY and CDR2 SYGVKD. CDR3 length: 15 residues. The CDR3 DNA reads TGTGCCATCAGTGAACGGCGGGGGGCCACAGATACGCAGTATTTT. It is translated as CAISERRGATDTQYF.

The chain uses TRBV14 and TRBJ2-1; D tentatively reads TRBD1 or TRBD2 (5 bases each). The ends were cut back, 4 bases at V and 6 bases at J, with 22 bases in the middle. Germline-derived CDR1 and CDR2 are SGHDN and FVKESK. This CDR3 is built from 17 residues. CDR3: CASSRQGKDWGPNEQFF. The CDR3 DNA is TGTGCCAGCAGCCGGCAGGGCAAGGATTGGGGACCCAATGAGCAGTTCTTC.

The V call is TRBV7-2, the J call TRBJ1-1; D gene uncertain. The V and J ends lost 3 bases and 0 bases respectively, with 8 bases between them. This CDR3 spans 14 amino acids. Per germline, CDR1 SGHTA and CDR2 FQGNSA. CDR3 residues: CASSFYTLNTEAFF. DNA for the CDR3: TGTGCCAGCAGCTTTTACACCTTGAACACTGAAGCTTTCTTT.

The chain is built from TRBV5-1 and TRBJ1-1; 10 nucleotides line up with TRBD1. CDR3 length equals 16 residues. Germline CDR1 and CDR2: SGHRS and YFSETQ. With 4 bases clipped from V and 2 bases from J, the junction kept 8 bases outside the gene matches. CDR3 region: CASSPDRGQLNTEAFF. As DNA, the CDR3 is TGCGCCAGCAGCCCTGACAGGGGGCAACTAAACACTGAAGCTTTCTTT. The full variable domain, with the rest looked up from reference TRBV5-1 and TRBJ1-1, is KAGVTQTPRYLIKTRGQQVTLSCSPISGHRSVSWYQQTPGQGLQFLFEYFSETQRNKGNFPGRFSGRQFSNSRSEMNVSTLELGDSALYLCASSPDRGQLNTEAFFGQGTRLTVV.

J is TRBJ1-6 and V is TRBV5-6, with D possibly being TRBD1 (5 bases). V was clipped by 4 bases and J by 0 bases, with 14 bases between them. Germline CDR1 and CDR2: SGHDT and YYEEEE. This CDR3 comprises 17 residues. The CDR3 region is CASSLRQGSSYNSPLHF. Written as DNA, the CDR3 is TGTGCCAGCAGCCTACGCCAGGGTAGCTCCTATAATTCACCCCTCCACTTT.

The genes are TRBV7-9 and TRBJ1-1, with 7 bases lining up with TRBD1. CDR3 length: 13 residues. Germline-derived CDR1 and CDR2 are SEHNR and FQNEAQ (reference sequence). Unmatched junction bases numbered 9, after V lost 3 bases and J lost 11 bases. The CDR3 DNA reads TGTGCCAGCAGCTTGGGGACAGCCGCTAGTGCTTTCTTT. Its translation: CASSLGTAASAFF.

This clonotype was counted between two and nine times. The chain recombines TRBV5-1 with TRBJ1-1; D might be TRBD1 (5 bases). The CDR3 is made up of 16 amino acids. V lost 5 bases and J lost 3, with 20 bases in between. Germline CDR1 SGHRS, CDR2 YFSETQ. This chain's CDR3 is CASRVTAYLGDTEAFF. The DNA of the CDR3 is TGCGCCAGCAGGGTGACAGCTTACTTGGGCGACACTGAAGCTTTCTTT.

This clonotype was detected ten times or more. This rearrangement joins TRBV20-1 to TRBJ2-2; D may correspond to TRBD1 or TRBD2 (5 bases each). V shed 3 bases and J shed 4 bases, with 12 bases lying between them. Germline V gene data show CDR1 as DFQATT and CDR2 as SNEGSKA (reference sequence). This CDR3 has 14 amino acids. In nucleotides, the CDR3 is TGCAGTGCTAGGGACCTTGGGGGCACCGGGGAGCTGTTTTTT. This translates into CSARDLGGTGELFF.

The rearrangement joins TRBV5-6 to TRBJ2-1; 7 nucleotides line up with TRBD1. With 5 bases clipped from V and 14 bases from J, the junction kept 7 bases outside the gene matches. CDR3 length: 11 amino acids. Germline assignment: CDR1 SGHDT and CDR2 YYEEEE. The DNA for the CDR3 is TGTGCCAGCAGACTCGGACAGGTCGAGTTCTTC. This sequence encodes CASRLGQVEFF.

This clonotype was seen a few times. The chain couples TRBV10-2 to TRBJ2-2; no clear D gene. The CDR3 covers 15 residues. Germline values: CDR1 WSHSY, CDR2 SAAADI. V was pared by 8 bases and J by 0 bases, with 13 bases between. In DNA form, the CDR3 reads TGCGCCAGCGGTTTGGGTGCGTCGAACACCGGGGAGCTGTTTTTT. Translated, it gives CASGLGASNTGELFF.

J is TRBJ2-3 and V is TRBV24-1; 10 nucleotides match TRBD1. CDR3 length: 15 amino acids. Germline loops: CDR1 KGHDR, CDR2 SFDVKD. The V and J ends lost 4 bases and 3 bases, in that order; junction bases with no gene match: 3. CDR3 sequence reads: CATSDGQGGTDTQYF. CDR3 sequence (DNA): TGTGCCACCAGTGACGGACAGGGGGGTACAGATACGCAGTATTTT.

This clonotype has a count of ten or more. V is TRBV12-3 or TRBV12-4 and J is TRBJ2-7; TRBD2 might be the D (5 bases). This CDR3 is built from 13 residues. V was clipped by 10 bases and J by 5 bases, with 18 bases between them. For the CDR3, the DNA is TGTGCCACCCCCGGCGGGTTAGAGGACGAGCAGTACTTC. This codes for CATPGGLEDEQYF.

This clonotype came up many times. This chain connects TRBV4-2 to TRBJ2-3; 10 nucleotides align to TRBD2. This CDR3 spans 15 amino acids. V shed 0 bases and J 3 bases; nucleotides not matched to a gene: 0. Germline V gene lookup returns CDR1 LGHNA and CDR2 YNFKEQ. The DNA of the CDR3 is TGTGCCAGCAGCCAAGAGGGACTAGCGACAGATACGCAGTATTTT. This codes for CASSQEGLATDTQYF.

Notes on this clonotype: One junction end disagrees with the germline gene, perhaps due to a read error. The J gene is TRBJ2-3, the V gene TRBV7-7, with D perhaps TRBD1 or TRBD2 (5 bases each). CDR1 SSHAT and CDR2 FNYEAQ come from the germline V gene (reference sequence). There are 16 residues in the CDR3. Written as DNA, the CDR3 is TGTGCTAGCAGCTTGAGCGAGGGGCTAGGTACAGATACGCAGTATTTT. This encodes CASSLSEGLGTDTQYF.

The genes are TRBV12-3 or TRBV12-4 and TRBJ1-5, with D perhaps matching TRBD1 (6 bases). The CDR3 has 15 amino acids. V dropped 2 bases and J dropped 3 bases, with 11 bases sitting between them. The CDR3 sequence: CASSLILGANQPQHF. In DNA, the CDR3 is TGTGCCAGCAGTTTAATACTGGGGGCCAATCAGCCCCAGCATTTT.

This clonotype turned up a few times. The chain combines TRBV24-1 with TRBJ2-5, with TRBD1 matching over 10 bases. Looked up from germline, CDR1 is KGHDR and CDR2 is SFDVKD. The V gene end was trimmed by 2 bases and the J gene end by 3 bases; junction bases not matched to a gene: 2. The length of the CDR3 is 15 residues. The CDR3 loop reads CATSDSGTGEETQYF. The DNA for the CDR3 is TGTGCCACCAGTGATTCCGGGACAGGGGAAGAGACCCAGTACTTC.

The gene calls are TRBV6-2 or TRBV6-3 and TRBJ1-5; 8 nucleotides align to TRBD1. The germline gives CDR1 MNHEY, CDR2 SVGEGT. V was clipped by 2 bases and J by 8 bases; unmatched bases: 8. The CDR3 has 15 residues. CDR3 coding DNA: TGTGCCAGCAGTTACCCCTCGGACAGGGCGAAGCCCCAGCATTTT. Its translation: CASSYPSDRAKPQHF.

The chain combines TRBV7-9 with TRBJ1-4; TRBD1 aligns across 7 bases. Germline lookup yields CDR1 SEHNR and CDR2 FQNEAQ (reference sequence). The CDR3 extends over 16 amino acids. Trimming took 0 bases from V and 6 from J; bases not matched to a gene: 7. The CDR3 DNA is TGTGCCAGCAGCTTAGCGCGAACCCAGGGGGATGAAAAACTGTTTTTT. Protein product: CASSLARTQGDEKLFF.

This clonotype occurred a few times. The J gene is TRBJ1-2, the V gene TRBV4-3; TRBD1 is a possible D gene (5 bases). The CDR3 spans 16 residues. Trimming pared 1 base from V and 8 bases from J, leaving 20 bases between. CDR1 and CDR2 from the germline V gene are LGHNA and YSLEER. The CDR3 reads CASSQGGAVSRGGYTF. As DNA, the CDR3 is TGCGCCAGCAGCCAAGGAGGGGCAGTCTCCCGAGGAGGCTACACCTTC.

This clonotype showed up many times. The J gene is TRBJ1-2, the V gene TRBV30, with D uncertain. CDR3 length: 12 amino acids. Germline-derived CDR1 and CDR2 are GTSNPN and SVGIG (reference sequence). Trimming removed 3 bases at V and 2 bases at J, with 7 bases between. Here the CDR3 reads CAWSPANYGYTF. In DNA form, the CDR3 reads TGTGCCTGGAGCCCGGCGAACTATGGCTACACCTTC.

This chain joins TRBV5-1 and TRBJ2-3; D gene unclear. CDR3 length: 15 amino acids. Deletions cut 2 bases from V and 1 base from J, with 11 bases between. Germline V lookup: CDR1 SGHRS, CDR2 YFSETQ. CDR3 sequence: CASSFKDSGTDTQYF. For the CDR3, the DNA is TGCGCCAGCAGCTTTAAAGACTCCGGCACAGATACGCAGTATTTT.

This clonotype has just a few counts. This chain links TRBV4-3 with TRBJ1-4, with D maybe TRBD1 (5 bases). The CDR3 sequence is 16 residues long. Germline V gene lookup returns CDR1 LGHNA and CDR2 YSLEER. V gave up 4 bases and J gave up 3 bases, with 15 bases separating them. The chain's CDR3 is CASSPDHRSSNEKLFF. CDR3 coding DNA: TGCGCCAGCAGCCCTGACCACAGGTCATCTAATGAAAAACTGTTTTTT.

The chain has TRBV12-3 or TRBV12-4 and TRBJ2-3; TRBD1 is a possible D gene (6 bases). Trimming left V 2 bases short and J 4 bases short, with 10 bases between. This CDR3 has 14 amino acids. CDR3 sequence: CASSLPGVADTQYF. The CDR3 coding sequence is TGTGCCAGCAGTTTACCAGGGGTCGCAGATACGCAGTATTTT.

This clonotype was observed a few times. The chain links TRBV7-2 to TRBJ2-3, with 9 bases fitting TRBD1. Germline CDR1 and CDR2: SGHTA and FQGNSA. With 6 bases clipped from V and 1 base from J, the junction kept 8 bases outside the gene matches. There are 16 residues in the CDR3. The CDR3 coding sequence is TGTGCCAGCAGTTTCAGGCGGACAGGGGGCACAGATACGCAGTATTTT. It specifies CASSFRRTGGTDTQYF.

The chain employs TRBV21-1 and TRBJ2-7; TRBD1, the table's D call, was not compared with the DNA. TRBV21-1 is classified as a pseudogene. This CDR3 region has 17 residues. Here the CDR3 DNA reads TGTGCCAGCAGCAAGGGGGTTCGGACAGGACTCACCTACGAGCAGTACGTC. Translating it yields CASSKGVRTGLTYEQYV.

The chain uses TRBV18 and TRBJ2-1, with TRBD1 identical over 9 bases. Germline V gene data show CDR1 as KGHSH and CDR2 as LQKENI. V trimming: 6 bases; J trimming: 7 bases; junction bases outside the gene matches: 10. The CDR3 runs to 15 residues. DNA of the CDR3: TGTGCCAGCTCCCCGAGGACAGGGGAGTATAATGAGCAGTTCTTC. It yields the protein CASSPRTGEYNEQFF.

This clonotype was picked up a small number of times. The chain employs TRBV2 and TRBJ1-2, with D possibly matching TRBD1 (6 bases). Germline CDR1 SNHLY, CDR2 FYNNEI. This CDR3 is 12 amino acids long. V was pared by 7 bases and J by 2 bases, with 8 bases between. CDR3 region: CASNRVNYGYTF. The CDR3 bases are TGTGCCAGCAACAGGGTCAACTATGGCTACACCTTC.

This clonotype turned up a few times. The CDR3 bases are TGTGCCAGCACCAGAGCGGGGGGCAAACCCAATGAGCAGTTCTTC. Amino acid sequence: CASTRAGGKPNEQFF. The J gene is TRBJ2-1, the V gene TRBV12-3 or TRBV12-4, with TRBD2 matching 9 bases. J was trimmed by 6 bases and V by 7 bases; bases with no gene match: 10. The CDR3 runs to 15 residues.

There are many counts of this clonotype. V is TRBV29-1 and J is TRBJ2-3, with 12 bases matching TRBD1. Germline assignment: CDR1 SQVTM and CDR2 ANQGSEA. With 7 bases clipped from V and 4 bases from J, the junction kept 6 bases outside the gene matches. The CDR3 length is 14 residues. CDR3 sequence: CSASGTGGSDTQYF. The CDR3 bases are TGCAGCGCCTCGGGGACAGGGGGCTCAGATACGCAGTATTTT.